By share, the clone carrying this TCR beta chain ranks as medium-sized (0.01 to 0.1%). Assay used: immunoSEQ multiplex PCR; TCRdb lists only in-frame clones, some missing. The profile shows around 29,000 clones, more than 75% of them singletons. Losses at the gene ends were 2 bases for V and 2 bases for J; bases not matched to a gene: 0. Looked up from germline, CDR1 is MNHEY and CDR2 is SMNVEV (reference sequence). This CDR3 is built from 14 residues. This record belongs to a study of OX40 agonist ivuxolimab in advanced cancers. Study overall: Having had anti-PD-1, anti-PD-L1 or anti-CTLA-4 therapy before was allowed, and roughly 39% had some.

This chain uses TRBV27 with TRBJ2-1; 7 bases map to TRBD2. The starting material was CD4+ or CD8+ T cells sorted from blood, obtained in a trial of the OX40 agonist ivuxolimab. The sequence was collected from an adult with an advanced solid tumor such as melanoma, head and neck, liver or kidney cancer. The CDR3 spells CASSLGGAYNEQFF. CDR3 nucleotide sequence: TGTGCCAGCAGTTTAGGGGGGGCCTACAATGAGCAGTTCTTC.